The 32 T cell receptor beta chains in this list originate from one sample, sequenced in a study of radiation and T cells in renal cell carcinoma. Time point indicated: blood 4 weeks post-SBRT, at nephrectomy. Treatment in this sample: 15 Gy SBRT to primary tumor, nephrectomy 4 weeks later. Sequencing used immunoSEQ multiplex PCR; TCRdb keeps in-frame clones, though not all of them. The sample contains fewer than 85,000 clones, 89% of which appear only once. The specimen was blood, collected from a patient whose treatment included radiotherapy and nephrectomy. The receptor source for this set is a woman between 70 and 85 years old with renal cell carcinoma.

V and J are TRBV11-2 and TRBJ2-7; D may be TRBD1 or TRBD2 (5 bases each). This CDR3 is built from 14 residues. Germline-derived CDR1 and CDR2 are SGHAT and FQNNGV. Trimming took 1 base from V and 3 from J, leaving 10 bases between them. This CDR3 is CASSLARGLYEQYF. DNA for the CDR3: TGTGCCAGCAGCTTAGCCCGGGGCCTCTACGAGCAGTACTTC. The whole variable domain, remainder taken from reference TRBV11-2 and TRBJ2-7, is EAGVAQSPRYKIIEKRQSVAFWCNPISGHATLYWYQQILGQGPKLLIQFQNNGVVDDSQLPKDRFSAERLKGVDSTLKIQPAKLEDSAVYLCASSLARGLYEQYFGPGTRLTVT.

The genes are TRBV6-5 and TRBJ2-2; 10 bases match TRBD1. There are 15 residues in the CDR3. CDR1 and CDR2 (germline): MNHEY, SVGAGI. Unmatched junction bases numbered 5, after V lost 6 bases and J lost 4 bases. This chain's CDR3 is CASSAGTGATGELFF. CDR3 DNA: TGTGCCAGCAGCGCCGGGACAGGGGCCACCGGGGAGCTGTTTTTT.

This chain joins TRBV19 and TRBJ2-6; 7 nucleotides match TRBD1. This CDR3 is built from 16 residues. The V segment lost 5 bases and the J segment 4 bases; nucleotides outside the gene matches: 8. CDR1 and CDR2 (germline): LNHDA, SQIVND (reference sequence). The CDR3 nucleotides read TGTGCCAGTAGTCAACAGGGGTCCGCGGGGGCCAACGTCCTGACTTTC. Protein sequence: CASSQQGSAGANVLTF.

CDR3 sequence (DNA): TGTGCCAGCACACAGGACAGGGTTGACGAGCAGTACTTC. Protein: CASTQDRVDEQYF. V is TRBV2 and J is TRBJ2-5; TRBD1 matches 8 bases. The end of the DNA fits TRBJ2-7 better, so the J call may be wrong. CDR3 length: 13 residues. Germline lookup yields CDR1 SNHLY and CDR2 FYNNEI.

The chain couples TRBV7-2 to TRBJ2-1; D call uncertain. Between the trimmed V and J ends, which lost 5 bases and 10 bases, there was a span of 15 bases. Per the germline V gene, CDR1 is SGHTA and CDR2 is FQGNSA. The CDR3 has 13 residues. The CDR3 DNA sequence: TGTGCCAGCAGCCCCGATAGGGTGGGGGAGCAGTTCTTC. Translating gives CASSPDRVGEQFF.

This chain uses TRBV2 with TRBJ1-2; 8 nucleotides match TRBD1. The V gene's germline CDR1 is SNHLY and CDR2 FYNNEI. The trim removed 1 base at V and 4 bases at J, leaving 5 bases unmatched. The CDR3 length is 15 residues. CDR3 nucleotide sequence: TGTGCCAGCAGTGAAGTTCAGGGGGCCCTCTATGGCTACACCTTC. Protein product: CASSEVQGALYGYTF.

The chain couples TRBV28 to TRBJ2-7; 10 bases are shared with TRBD1. This CDR3 comprises 14 residues. Trimming took 6 bases from V and 3 from J; bases not matched to a gene: 5. In germline, CDR1 is MDHEN, CDR2 SYDVKM. The CDR3 DNA sequence: TGTGCCAGCAGGGACAGGGGGACAAACTACGAGCAGTACTTC. As protein: CASRDRGTNYEQYF.

The rearrangement joins TRBV28 to TRBJ1-1, with D perhaps TRBD1 (5 bases). V lost 7 bases and J lost 0, with 15 bases in between. The length of the CDR3 is 15 residues. Germline V gene lookup returns CDR1 MDHEN and CDR2 SYDVKM. CDR3 region: CASTGSASLNTEAFF. In DNA form, the CDR3 reads TGTGCCAGCACAGGGAGTGCATCTTTGAACACTGAAGCTTTCTTT.

About this clone itself: Distinct nucleotide sequences in the sample also encode this CDR3. The genes are TRBV5-1 and TRBJ2-5, with 9 bases lining up with TRBD1. The CDR3 extends over 15 amino acids. CDR1 and CDR2 from the germline V gene are SGHRS and YFSETQ. The junction had 5 bases not matched to a gene; V was cut back by 0 bases and J by 5 bases. The CDR3 region has the DNA TGCGCCAGCAGCTTGGATGGGACAGGGCAGGAGACCCAGTACTTC. Translated: CASSLDGTGQETQYF.

The chain links TRBV29-1 to TRBJ1-1; D remains unclear. CDR1 is SQVTM, CDR2 ANQGSEA, per germline. This CDR3 region has 13 residues. The V end was cut by 2 bases, the J end by 4 bases, with 11 bases between. DNA for the CDR3: TGCAGCGTTGAACTCAGCCCAGGCACTGAAGCTTTCTTT. Encoded protein: CSVELSPGTEAFF.

Concerning this clone itself: A read error may produce the germline difference seen at one junction end. This chain links TRBV6-1 with TRBJ2-7, with a weak D call TRBD1 (6 bases). The CDR3 is 15 amino acids. Per the germline V gene, CDR1 is MNHNS and CDR2 is SASEGT. CDR3: CASDRNSWSSYGQYF. The CDR3 bases are TGTGCCAGCGACAGGAACTCCTGGAGCTCCTACGGGCAGTACTTC.

CDR3 bases: TGCGCCAGAAGACTAGCGGGGGCCCAAAACCCTAACACAGATACGCAGTATTTT. Its translation is CARRLAGAQNPNTDTQYF. V is TRBV10-1 and J is TRBJ2-3; 12 bases fit TRBD2. V lost 9 bases and J lost 2; bases outside the gene matches: 15. This CDR3 is 18 amino acids long. The germline V gene encodes CDR1 WNHNN and CDR2 SYGVQD (reference sequence).

This clone was seen a handful of times. This chain uses TRBV4-2 with TRBJ1-5, with D hard to call. This CDR3 has 13 residues. The V gene lost 1 base and the J gene lost 6 bases, with 7 bases spanning the gap. Per germline, CDR1 LGHNA and CDR2 YNFKEQ. The CDR3 DNA reads TGTGCCAGCAGCCAAGGGGCGGCTCAGCCCCAGCATTTT. It is translated as CASSQGAAQPQHF.

The chain joins TRBV28 to TRBJ2-1, with TRBD1 matching 11 bases. The CDR3 sequence is 18 residues long. Germline assignment: CDR1 MDHEN and CDR2 SYDVKM. With V trimmed by 6 bases and J by 0 bases, 10 bases remained unmatched. The CDR3 nucleotides are TGTGCCAGCAGCCGCCTCCTCGGGACAGGGGGCTCCTACAATGAGCAGTTCTTC. Its protein is CASSRLLGTGGSYNEQFF.

This clone was seen once. This rearrangement joins TRBV28 to TRBJ1-2; TRBD1 agrees at 10 bases. The CDR3 covers 17 residues. J gave up 4 bases and V 6 bases, and 14 bases lay outside the gene matches. CDR1 and CDR2 from the germline V gene are MDHEN and SYDVKM. The DNA of the CDR3 is TGTGCCAGCAGCTCCGGGACAGGGGCCTTACTAAGCTATGGCTACACCTTC. It translates to CASSSGTGALLSYGYTF.

The chain combines TRBV29-1 with TRBJ1-2; TRBD1 agrees at 7 bases. The CDR3 has 11 residues. Germline CDR1 reads SQVTM; CDR2 reads ANQGSEA. V lost 7 bases, J lost 6 bases, and 5 bases stayed unmatched. The CDR3 loop reads CSGGQENGYTF. The DNA of the CDR3 is TGCAGCGGTGGACAGGAGAATGGCTACACCTTC.

This chain uses TRBV18 with TRBJ1-6; D gene unclear. CDR1 and CDR2 from the germline V gene are KGHSH and LQKENI. The CDR3 has 15 residues. Deletions cut 3 bases from V and 3 bases from J, with 9 bases between. The CDR3 region is CASSPDSNYNSPLHF. Here the CDR3 DNA reads TGTGCCAGCTCACCGGACTCGAACTATAATTCACCCCTCCACTTT.

The chain has TRBV7-6 and TRBJ1-1, with D possibly matching TRBD1 (6 bases). The CDR3 is 16 residues long. Germline V gives CDR1 SGHVS, CDR2 FNYEAQ. Trimming cost V 3 bases and J 0 bases, with 14 bases left between them. CDR3 sequence reads: CASSLSGAGMNTEAFF. CDR3 DNA: TGTGCCAGCAGCTTGTCAGGGGCGGGCATGAACACTGAAGCTTTCTTT.

Note on this clone: A read error may produce the germline difference seen at one junction end. The chain couples TRBV7-9 to TRBJ2-5, with 9 bases that match TRBD2. The CDR3 length is 15 residues. Germline V gene lookup returns CDR1 SEHNR and CDR2 FQNEAQ (reference sequence). CDR3: CAGSPSGGRMETQYF. In DNA form, the CDR3 reads TGTGCCGGCAGCCCGAGCGGGGGGCGGATGGAGACCCAGTACTTC.

CDR3 nucleotides: TGTGCCAGCAACCGAGACGGCGGGGTAAGCACAGATACGCAGTATTTT. Translated: CASNRDGGVSTDTQYF. The chain is built from TRBV7-8 and TRBJ2-3, with a possible D match to TRBD2 (6 bases). Trimming removed 7 bases from V and 0 bases from J, with 17 bases in between. Per germline, CDR1 SGHVS and CDR2 FQNEAQ. The CDR3 sequence is 16 residues long.

The rearrangement uses TRBV7-6 and TRBJ2-2; D not certain. The CDR3 consists of 13 residues. The germline gives CDR1 SGHVS, CDR2 FNYEAQ. V was shortened by 5 bases and J by 4 bases, with 8 bases between the two germline ends. The CDR3 region is CASSTSGTGELFF. The CDR3 nucleotides read TGTGCCAGCAGCACCAGTGGCACCGGGGAGCTGTTTTTT.

The V call is TRBV27, the J call TRBJ2-2; no clear D gene. The CDR3 runs 14 residues. CDR1 is MNHEY and CDR2 is SMNVEV in the germline V gene (reference sequence). The V end was cut by 2 bases, the J end by 0 bases, with 4 bases between. The CDR3 coding sequence is TGTGCCAGCAGTTTACTTTCGAACACCGGGGAGCTGTTTTTT. As protein: CASSLLSNTGELFF.

V usage is TRBV19 and J usage is TRBJ1-3; no clear D gene. CDR3 length: 16 residues. Trimming left V 3 bases short and J 0 bases short, with 12 bases between. CDR1 is LNHDA, CDR2 SQIVND, per germline (reference sequence). The CDR3 sequence is CASSIPKGSSGNTIYF. The CDR3 bases are TGTGCCAGTAGTATTCCGAAAGGGAGCTCTGGAAACACCATATATTTT.

The genes are TRBV4-2 and TRBJ2-1; 8 nucleotides line up with TRBD2. The germline gives CDR1 LGHNA, CDR2 YNFKEQ. This CDR3 region has 16 residues. V lost 0 bases to trimming and J lost 4 bases; unmatched junction nucleotides: 5. DNA of the CDR3: TGTGCCAGCAGCCAAGATACGGGGGGGGCGTACAATGAGCAGTTCTTC. Translated: CASSQDTGGAYNEQFF.

The chain has TRBV29-1 and TRBJ2-5; D is possibly TRBD1 (6 bases). This CDR3 is built from 14 residues. V was trimmed by 7 bases and J by 5 bases, leaving 20 bases between them. Germline CDR1 SQVTM, CDR2 ANQGSEA. CDR3 sequence (DNA): TGCAGCGGCACATCCCAGGGGCTCAGGGAGACCCAGTACTTC. Translation: CSGTSQGLRETQYF.

The chain joins TRBV7-9 to TRBJ2-2; TRBD2 might be the D (5 bases). This CDR3 has 14 amino acids. V gave up 1 base and J gave up 5 bases, with 8 bases separating them. Germline values: CDR1 SEHNR, CDR2 FQNEAQ (reference sequence). The CDR3 DNA reads TGTGCCAGCAGCTTAGTACCGGGGACCGGGGAGCTGTTTTTT. Amino acids: CASSLVPGTGELFF.

This clone is a singleton in its sample. This rearrangement joins TRBV4-3 to TRBJ1-3; D gene unclear. Trimming cost V 0 bases and J 6 bases, with 12 bases left between them. CDR3 size: 15 residues. The germline CDR1 and CDR2 sequences are LGHNA and YSLEER. CDR3 loop: CASSQDITRENTIYF. In DNA, the CDR3 is TGCGCCAGCAGCCAAGATATCACGCGTGAAAACACCATATATTTT.

The chain joins TRBV27 to TRBJ2-4; maybe TRBD2 (5 bases). Trimming shortened V by 3 bases and J by 0 bases, and 12 bases separated the two germline ends. Germline-derived CDR1 and CDR2 are MNHEY and SMNVEV (reference sequence). CDR3 length equals 16 residues. CDR3 DNA sequence: TGTGCCAGCAGTTTTGACTACCCCAAAGCCAAAAACATTCAGTACTTC. Translated, it gives CASSFDYPKAKNIQYF.

The chain couples TRBV28 to TRBJ1-1; TRBD1 agrees at 7 bases. The CDR3 totals 12 residues. The trim removed 5 bases at V and 11 bases at J, leaving 8 bases unmatched. In germline, CDR1 is MDHEN, CDR2 SYDVKM. The CDR3 DNA is TGTGCCAGCAGTGTAACAGGGGTCGGGGCTTTCTTT. Protein product: CASSVTGVGAFF.

This sequence joins TRBV5-1 and TRBJ1-1, with D possibly matching TRBD1 (6 bases). Germline CDR1 is SGHRS and CDR2 is YFSETQ. Trimming pared 4 bases from V and 11 bases from J, leaving 18 bases between. The CDR3 contains 13 residues. CDR3 nucleotide sequence: TGCGCCAGCAGCACCCCCTCGGGGGGCCGGGCTTTCTTT. Its protein is CASSTPSGGRAFF.

The chain uses TRBV29-1 and TRBJ2-7, with 9 positions matching TRBD1. This CDR3 has 13 residues. The V gene's germline CDR1 is SQVTM and CDR2 ANQGSEA. V gave up 4 bases and J gave up 3 bases; unmatched junction bases: 4. Here the CDR3 reads CSVGTGEVYEQYF. The CDR3 DNA is TGCAGCGTTGGGACAGGGGAAGTCTACGAGCAGTACTTC.

This chain links TRBV5-1 with TRBJ1-1; D is unclear. Germline lookup yields CDR1 SGHRS and CDR2 YFSETQ. There are 15 residues in the CDR3. V was pared by 0 bases and J by 1 base, with 10 bases between. CDR3 region: CASSLGLIRNTEAFF. CDR3 in DNA: TGCGCCAGCAGCTTGGGACTTATAAGGAACACTGAAGCTTTCTTT.